This T cell receptor (beta chain) was documented in a study of cytomegalovirus exposure and HLA in healthy donors. Study-wide points: Sequences of the TCR beta chain were said to predict the HLA-A and HLA-B alleles of most subjects accurately. In an earlier analysis, about 87% or about 30%: the productive usage of most TCR beta V segments. A later analysis found TCR association rates differed by HLA locus, highest for DRB1 and lowest for HLA-C.

V lost 5 bases, J lost 4 bases, and 11 bases lay in between. The CDR3 consists of 14 residues. The germline V gene encodes CDR1 SGHDN and CDR2 FVKESK. Regarding this clone: The target antigen is unknown.

The PCR was carried out with 60 Vbeta primers and 13 Jbeta primers. The protocol was immunoSEQ multiplex PCR, while the TCRdb copy is restricted to in-frame clones and leaves out a portion. The sample lists some 170,000 clones; around 80% were seen once. The chain couples TRBV14 to TRBJ2-2; tentative D call: TRBD2 (5 bases). The source is a woman aged 30 to 39 in good health and CMV-seronegative. Sequencing was carried out using PBMCs. CDR3 sequence: CASSGKLATGELFF. The CDR3 nucleotides read TGTGCCAGCAGCGGAAAGCTAGCCACCGGGGAGCTGTTTTTT.